What follows is one T cell receptor (beta chain) and its context. The data were obtained in a study of blood T cell repertoires in COVID-19. About the study: Donors in the United States, Italy and Spain gave samples during acute or convalescent COVID-19. In each case, the material was cDNA or gDNA derived from T cells, B-cell-depleted T cells, or PBMCs.

Authors' analysis steps: Reference gene primers were amplified, and this amplification served to estimate nucleated cell counts. Method: immunoSEQ multiplex PCR; TCRdb's copy keeps in-frame clones and lacks some. V, J and clone size reflect that table, while D and trimming were determined from the DNA. Among around 130,000 clones listed, roughly 90% were seen once. Looked up from germline, CDR1 is MNHEY and CDR2 is SVGAGI. Trimming pared 1 base from V and 4 bases from J, leaving 13 bases between. The CDR3 sequence is 15 residues long. This sequence joins TRBV6-5 and TRBJ1-1; possibly TRBD1 for D (6 bases). The clonotype comes from a man in his sixties or seventies with active COVID-19. The specimen sequenced was peripheral blood. CDR3 nucleotides: TGTGCCAGCAGTTACTATGGCTCCAGGGGCACTGAAGCTTTCTTT. Protein: CASSYYGSRGTEAFF.